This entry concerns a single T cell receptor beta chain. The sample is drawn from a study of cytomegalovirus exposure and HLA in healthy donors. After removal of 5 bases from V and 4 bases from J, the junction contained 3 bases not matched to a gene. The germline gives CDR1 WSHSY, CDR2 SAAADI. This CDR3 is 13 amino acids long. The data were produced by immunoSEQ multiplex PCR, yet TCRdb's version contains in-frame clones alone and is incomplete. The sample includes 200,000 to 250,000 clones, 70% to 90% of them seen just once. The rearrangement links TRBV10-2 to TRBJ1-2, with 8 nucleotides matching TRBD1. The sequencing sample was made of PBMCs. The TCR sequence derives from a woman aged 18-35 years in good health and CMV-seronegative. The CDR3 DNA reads TGCGCCAGCAGTAACAGGGGGGGCTATGGCTACACCTTC. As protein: CASSNRGGYGYTF.